These 20 T cell receptor beta chains originate from one sample sequenced in a study of shared clonotypes between healthy human individuals. The protocol was immunoSEQ multiplex PCR, while the TCRdb copy is restricted to in-frame clones and leaves out a portion. Here the sample spans around 2,000,000 clones, roughly 96% being singletons. Sequencing used naive CD4+ T cells sorted from blood. Stated subset: CD45RA+ positively selected. The origin of the receptors is a man between 18 and 29 years old in good health.

This clone showed up just once. The gene calls are TRBV9 and TRBJ1-1; no clear D gene. Between the trimmed V and J ends, which lost 3 bases and 4 bases, there was a span of 13 bases. The CDR3 has 14 amino acids. Germline V gene data show CDR1 as SGDLS and CDR2 as YYNGEE. The CDR3: CASSATERTTEAFF. CDR3 nucleotides: TGTGCCAGCAGCGCGACTGAAAGAACCACTGAAGCTTTCTTT.

Notes on this clone: This may arise from a read error, as a much more abundant clone is one base away. Other DNA sequences in this sample translate to the same CDR3. The genes are TRBV7-2 and TRBJ2-7; D not resolved. The germline CDR1 and CDR2 sequences are SGHTA and FQGNSA. V was pared by 5 bases and J by 4 bases, with 6 bases between. The CDR3 is 11 residues long. The CDR3 region is CASSLLYEQYF. CDR3 bases: TGTGCCAGCAGCCTCTTATACGAGCAGTACTTC.

J is TRBJ1-6 and V is TRBV6-1; 7 nucleotides align to TRBD1. This CDR3 has 16 residues. Germline lookup yields CDR1 MNHNS and CDR2 SASEGT. Germline trimming cut 4 bases from V and 8 bases from J; bases unmatched to any gene: 11. CDR3 in amino acids: CASSAPGQPRDSPLHF. As DNA, the CDR3 is TGTGCCAGCAGTGCCCCGGGACAGCCCAGGGATTCACCCCTCCACTTT.

For the CDR3, the DNA is TGTGCCAGCTCACCAACAGCAGGGAGCTATGGCTACACCTTC. Its translation is CASSPTAGSYGYTF. This sequence joins TRBV18 and TRBJ1-2, with a tentative D call TRBD1 (5 bases). The CDR3 sequence is 14 residues long. V lost 2 bases and J 4 bases, leaving 11 bases between the germline ends. Germline values: CDR1 KGHSH, CDR2 LQKENI.

J is TRBJ2-7 and V is TRBV9; 10 bases are a match to TRBD2. Trimming cost V 6 bases and J 5 bases; bases outside gene matches: 8. Germline values: CDR1 SGDLS, CDR2 YYNGEE. This CDR3 is built from 14 residues. The CDR3 coding sequence is TGTGCCAGCAACCCGGGACTAGCGACCAACGAGCAGTACTTC. Its translation is CASNPGLATNEQYF.

The DNA for the CDR3 is TGCGCCAGCAGCCAACAGGGTACAGTTTCTGGAAACACCATATATTTT. The encoded protein is CASSQQGTVSGNTIYF. The genes are TRBV4-1 and TRBJ1-3; a weak D match, TRBD1 (5 bases). V lost 2 bases and J 1 base, leaving 12 bases between the germline ends. CDR3 length equals 16 residues. CDR1 MGHRA and CDR2 YSYEKL come from the germline V gene.

The gene calls are TRBV5-1 and TRBJ2-1; 8 nucleotides align to TRBD1. Germline CDR1 SGHRS, CDR2 YFSETQ. J lost 7 bases, V lost 0 bases, and 6 bases had no gene match. The CDR3 is made up of 15 amino acids. As DNA, the CDR3 is TGCGCCAGCAGCTTGGGGACAGGGAATGGGAATGAGCAGTTCTTC. It translates to CASSLGTGNGNEQFF.

In regard to this clone: In the same sample, other DNA sequences code for this CDR3. This chain uses TRBV30 with TRBJ1-5, with a weak D call TRBD1 (6 bases). Germline CDR1 reads GTSNPN; CDR2 reads SVGIG (reference sequence). V was cut by 2 bases and J by 3 bases, with 11 bases left in between. The CDR3 is 14 residues long. CDR3 sequence reads: CAWSRGQSNQPQHF. In nucleotides, the CDR3 is TGTGCCTGGAGTCGCGGACAGTCCAATCAGCCCCAGCATTTT.

Note on this clone: The sample has other DNA sequences that encode this CDR3 too. The chain recombines TRBV5-1 with TRBJ1-1, with D unclear. The CDR3 extends over 13 amino acids. CDR1 SGHRS and CDR2 YFSETQ come from the germline V gene. The V end was cut by 0 bases, the J end by 5 bases, with 8 bases between. The CDR3 nucleotides are TGCGCCAGCAGCTTGGCCGGACGAACTGAAGCTTTCTTT. Protein sequence: CASSLAGRTEAFF.

This clone has just one count. The chain employs TRBV30 and TRBJ1-1; D call uncertain. Per the germline V gene, CDR1 is GTSNPN and CDR2 is SVGIG (reference sequence). The CDR3 sequence is 13 residues long. V was pared by 4 bases and J by 3 bases, with 12 bases between. The CDR3 reads CAWTRSIYTEAFF. The CDR3 region has the DNA TGTGCCTGGACCCGAAGTATTTACACTGAAGCTTTCTTT.

This clone was recorded only once. This chain uses TRBV7-9 with TRBJ1-2, with D unclear. This CDR3 region has 16 residues. The V gene lost 5 bases and the J gene lost 2 bases, with 18 bases spanning the gap. The germline V gene has CDR1 SEHNR and CDR2 FQNEAQ (reference sequence). The CDR3, as DNA: TGTGCCAGCAGCCTTCTCGGCGGCGGGCAGAACTATGGCTACACCTTC. This codes for CASSLLGGGQNYGYTF.

V usage is TRBV7-9 and J usage is TRBJ2-7; D is perhaps TRBD1 (5 bases). This CDR3 comprises 15 residues. The germline V and J ends were trimmed by 2 bases and 2 bases, with 13 bases remaining between them. Germline assignment: CDR1 SEHNR and CDR2 FQNEAQ (reference sequence). CDR3 bases: TGTGCCAGCAGCTTACGGACATTGGACCCCTACGAGCAGTACTTC. This codes for CASSLRTLDPYEQYF.

The gene calls are TRBV19 and TRBJ1-5; 7 nucleotides line up with TRBD1. With 4 bases clipped from V and 3 bases from J, the junction kept 18 bases outside the gene matches. Germline CDR1 LNHDA, CDR2 SQIVND (reference sequence). This CDR3 spans 19 amino acids. The chain's CDR3 is CASSTPGQWDRVDNQPQHF. CDR3 coding DNA: TGTGCCAGTAGTACCCCGGGACAGTGGGACCGGGTCGACAATCAGCCCCAGCATTTT.

This clone has a single count. The J gene is TRBJ1-1, the V gene TRBV4-1; a weak D match, TRBD1 (6 bases). V shed 1 base and J shed 0 bases, with 18 bases lying between them. This CDR3 spans 18 amino acids. CDR1 MGHRA and CDR2 YSYEKL come from the germline V gene. For the CDR3, the DNA is TGCGCCAGCAGCCAAGCTTCACCAGGGGTGGGGATGAACACTGAAGCTTTCTTT. Protein product: CASSQASPGVGMNTEAFF.

The CDR3 region has the DNA TGTGCCATCGCCGCCGACAGGGGAGGGCAGCCCCAGCATTTT. Its translation is CAIAADRGGQPQHF. V usage is TRBV10-3 and J usage is TRBJ1-5; TRBD1 agrees at 8 bases. The ends lost 8 bases at V and 7 bases at J; junction bases unmatched: 10. This CDR3 has 14 amino acids. CDR1 and CDR2 (germline): ENHRY, SYGVKD.

In its sample, this clone was seen once. The chain combines TRBV4-1 with TRBJ2-1, with D possibly being TRBD2 (5 bases). Trimming left V 7 bases short and J 7 bases short, with 17 bases between. This CDR3 spans 14 amino acids. The germline gives CDR1 MGHRA, CDR2 YSYEKL. The CDR3 spells CASTHSAGRNEQFF. The CDR3 nucleotides read TGCGCCAGCACCCACTCTGCGGGCCGTAATGAGCAGTTCTTC.

The genes are TRBV30 and TRBJ2-7; 8 bases match TRBD1. The germline CDR1 and CDR2 sequences are GTSNPN and SVGIG (reference sequence). V lost 7 bases to trimming and J lost 4 bases; unmatched junction nucleotides: 9. The CDR3 is made up of 13 amino acids. CDR3 DNA sequence: TGTGCCTCCTCAGGACAGGGTTCGTACGAGCAGTACTTC. This codes for CASSGQGSYEQYF. The whole variable domain, remainder taken from reference TRBV30 and TRBJ2-7, is SQTIHQWPATLVQPVGSPLSLECTVEGTSNPNLYWYRQAAGRGLQLLFYSVGIGQISSEVPQNLSASRPQDRQFILSSKKLLLSDSGFYLCASSGQGSYEQYFGPGTRLTVT.

This clone was picked up one time. The rearrangement joins TRBV10-3 to TRBJ1-1; tentatively, D is TRBD1 (6 bases). This CDR3 spans 14 amino acids. V dropped 0 bases and J dropped 10 bases, with 15 bases sitting between them. CDR1 and CDR2 (germline): ENHRY, SYGVKD. The CDR3 DNA reads as TGTGCCATCAGTGAGTCCAGGGGTGGTCTTGGAGCTTTCTTT. This encodes CAISESRGGLGAFF.

This clone was counted once. This chain connects TRBV7-2 to TRBJ2-1; D not resolved. Trimming took 5 bases from V and 5 from J, leaving 16 bases between them. CDR3 size: 15 residues. CDR1 and CDR2 from the germline V gene are SGHTA and FQGNSA. This CDR3 reads CASSLISTPDNEQFF. CDR3 coding DNA: TGTGCCAGCAGCCTCATTTCCACTCCCGACAATGAGCAGTTCTTC.

This clone was recorded only once. The V call is TRBV6-1, the J call TRBJ1-4; D gene uncertain. This CDR3 spans 14 amino acids. V lost 8 bases and J 7 bases, leaving 17 bases between the germline ends. Looked up from germline, CDR1 is MNHNS and CDR2 is SASEGT. CDR3 sequence (DNA): TGTGCCAGCGAAGGGCGGGGTCTCGGTGAAAAACTGTTTTTT. This translates into CASEGRGLGEKLFF.